This T cell receptor (beta chain) comes out of a study of beta chain features in type 1 diabetes. Since all of the isolated RNA was reverse transcribed, expressed TCRB transcripts were what got sequenced. Using immunoSEQ multiplex PCR, the repertoire was profiled, and TCRdb retains in-frame clones only, with some absent. The data show 150,000 or so clones, 8% to 9.5% seen once. The CDR3 consists of 16 residues. Germline assignment: CDR1 LGHNA and CDR2 YSLEER. Germline trimming cut 3 bases from V and 4 bases from J; bases unmatched to any gene: 5. Notes on the study in general: Type 1 diabetes patients had moderately but significantly shorter TCRB CDR3s in all four CD4+ subsets. Researchers cautioned that cDNA sequencing could over-represent cells with high TCR expression.

This clone was seen a handful of times. Its antigen remains unidentified. The rearrangement links TRBV4-3 to TRBJ2-1; 11 bases match TRBD2. The TCR comes from a woman younger than 35 with type 1 diabetes. Sequenced material: central memory CD4+ T cells from blood. Written as DNA, the CDR3 is TGCGCCAGCAGCCACCCTAGCGGGGGGACGTACAATGAGCAGTTCTTC. Translated, it gives CASSHPSGGTYNEQFF.